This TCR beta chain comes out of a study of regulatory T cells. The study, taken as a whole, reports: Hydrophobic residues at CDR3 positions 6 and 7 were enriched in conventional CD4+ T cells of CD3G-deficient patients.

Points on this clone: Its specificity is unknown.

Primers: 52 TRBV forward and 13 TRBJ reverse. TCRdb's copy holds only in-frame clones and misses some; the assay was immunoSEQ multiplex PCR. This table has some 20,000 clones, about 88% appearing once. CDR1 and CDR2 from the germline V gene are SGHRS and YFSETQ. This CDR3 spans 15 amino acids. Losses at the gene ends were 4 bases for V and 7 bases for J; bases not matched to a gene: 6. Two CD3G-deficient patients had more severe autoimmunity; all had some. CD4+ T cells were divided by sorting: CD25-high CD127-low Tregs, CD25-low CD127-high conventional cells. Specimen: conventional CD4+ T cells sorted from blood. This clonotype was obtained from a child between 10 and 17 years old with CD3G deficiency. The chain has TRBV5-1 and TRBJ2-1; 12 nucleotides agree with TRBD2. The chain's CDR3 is CASSRLAGVENEQFF. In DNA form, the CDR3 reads TGCGCCAGCAGCAGACTAGCGGGAGTTGAGAATGAGCAGTTCTTC.